A single sample is the source of the 10 T cell receptor beta chains below, sequenced in a study of T cells after yellow fever vaccination. A single record per CDR3 protein comes from TCRdb applying MiXCR to the 5' RACE reads. The sample holds around 230,000 distinct CDR3 sequences, around 6.7% seen once. The material was CD4+ T cells sorted from PBMCs, obtained on the day of the yellow fever booster vaccination. These receptors originate from a man aged 25 to 40 who received the YFV17D yellow fever vaccine.

A word on this clonotype: The junction departs from germline at one end; a sequencing error may be responsible. The CDR3 nucleotides are TGTGCCACCAGCAGAGATCAGGGAGATTCGCAGTATTTT. Residues: CATSRDQGDSQYF. This rearrangement joins TRBV15 to TRBJ2-3; possibly TRBD1 or TRBD2 for D (5 bases each). This CDR3 is built from 13 residues. Per germline, CDR1 LNHNV and CDR2 YYDKDF (reference sequence).

This clonotype was counted ten times or more. The chain links TRBV15 to TRBJ2-1; D gene ambiguous. This CDR3 is 17 amino acids long. Germline V lookup: CDR1 LNHNV, CDR2 YYDKDF (reference sequence). Between the trimmed V and J ends, which lost 0 bases and 0 bases, there was a span of 12 bases. CDR3 nucleotides: TGTGCCACCAGCAGAGAGGCCCCCCTCAGCTCCTACAATGAGCAGTTCTTC. This translates into CATSREAPLSSYNEQFF.

CDR3 loop: CASSYRPSGNTIYF. DNA of the CDR3: TGTGCCAGCAGTTACCGCCCCTCTGGAAACACCATATATTTT. The rearrangement links TRBV6-5 to TRBJ1-3; no clear D. V lost 2 bases, J lost 0 bases, and 5 bases lay in between. This CDR3 comprises 14 residues. CDR1 MNHEY and CDR2 SVGAGI come from the germline V gene.

This clonotype was observed many times. The rearrangement links TRBV12-3 or TRBV12-4 to TRBJ1-6, with a tentative D call TRBD1 (5 bases). The CDR3 is 12 residues long. V lost 11 bases, J lost 12 bases, and 17 bases lay in between. The CDR3 DNA reads TGTGCCTCCTCTTTTCCCGGGGGACCCCTCCACTTT. Protein sequence: CASSFPGGPLHF.

The sample holds a few counts of this clonotype. The rearrangement links TRBV5-1 to TRBJ2-3; 7 bases map to TRBD2. The trim removed 8 bases at V and 2 bases at J, leaving 8 bases unmatched. From germline, CDR1 is SGHRS and CDR2 YFSETQ. The CDR3 extends over 14 amino acids. The CDR3 DNA is TGCGCCAGTCGGAGCGGGACTGACACAGATACGCAGTATTTT. This encodes CASRSGTDTDTQYF.

The V call is TRBV5-1, the J call TRBJ2-5; no firm D call. Germline assignment: CDR1 SGHRS and CDR2 YFSETQ. Deletions cut 5 bases from V and 3 bases from J, with 14 bases between. CDR3 length equals 14 residues. The CDR3 protein is CASRLSGHEETQYF. Here the CDR3 DNA reads TGCGCCAGCAGATTGTCCGGGCACGAAGAGACCCAGTACTTC.

This clonotype appeared a few times. This chain joins TRBV20-1 and TRBJ2-7; TRBD2 aligns across 12 bases. The ends lost 6 bases at V and 4 bases at J; junction bases unmatched: 7. There are 14 residues in the CDR3. Germline CDR1 DFQATT, CDR2 SNEGSKA (reference sequence). CDR3: CSAPRTSGTYEQYF. CDR3 sequence (DNA): TGCAGTGCACCAAGGACTAGCGGGACTTACGAGCAGTACTTC.

The chain has TRBV24-1 and TRBJ2-5, with D possibly TRBD1 on 6 matching bases. CDR3 length equals 13 residues. CDR1 KGHDR and CDR2 SFDVKD come from the germline V gene. Trimming took off 7 bases at V and 4 bases at J, with 12 bases between the two ends. The CDR3 region has the DNA TGTGCCACCAGGGGGACACGAGGAGAGACCCAGTACTTC. Amino acid sequence: CATRGTRGETQYF.

In its sample, this clonotype was seen many times. The chain is built from TRBV20-1 and TRBJ1-3, with TRBD1 matching 9 bases. From germline, CDR1 is DFQATT and CDR2 SNEGSKA (reference sequence). CDR3 length: 14 amino acids. The ends lost 3 bases at V and 2 bases at J; junction bases unmatched: 2. As DNA, the CDR3 is TGCAGTGCTAGCCACAGGGGGCCTGGAAACACCATATATTTT. Protein sequence: CSASHRGPGNTIYF.

This clonotype was picked up a small number of times. The chain recombines TRBV30 with TRBJ2-5; no firm D call. This CDR3 has 11 amino acids. Germline V lookup: CDR1 GTSNPN, CDR2 SVGIG (reference sequence). Between the trimmed V and J ends, which lost 8 bases and 5 bases, there was a span of 12 bases. The CDR3 bases are TGTGCCCAGACCGCCTGGGAGACCCAGTACTTC. It specifies CAQTAWETQYF.